This TCR beta chain was sequenced during a study of control samples from healthy donors and cancer patients. Trimming cost V 3 bases and J 8 bases, with 14 bases left between them. The germline gives CDR1 MDHEN, CDR2 SYDVKM. The CDR3 has 14 residues. The assay was immunoSEQ multiplex PCR, and TCRdb's table has in-frame clones only and misses some. The data contain 400,000 to 450,000 clones, over 75% of them singletons. V gene TRBV28 combines with J gene TRBJ2-1, with D unclear. The sample taken for sequencing was PBMCs. This clonotype originated in a man in his forties or fifties with head and neck cancer. DNA of the CDR3: TGTGCCAGCAGTTTCGTCGGTCAGTCCCATGAGCAGTTCTTC. It is translated as CASSFVGQSHEQFF.